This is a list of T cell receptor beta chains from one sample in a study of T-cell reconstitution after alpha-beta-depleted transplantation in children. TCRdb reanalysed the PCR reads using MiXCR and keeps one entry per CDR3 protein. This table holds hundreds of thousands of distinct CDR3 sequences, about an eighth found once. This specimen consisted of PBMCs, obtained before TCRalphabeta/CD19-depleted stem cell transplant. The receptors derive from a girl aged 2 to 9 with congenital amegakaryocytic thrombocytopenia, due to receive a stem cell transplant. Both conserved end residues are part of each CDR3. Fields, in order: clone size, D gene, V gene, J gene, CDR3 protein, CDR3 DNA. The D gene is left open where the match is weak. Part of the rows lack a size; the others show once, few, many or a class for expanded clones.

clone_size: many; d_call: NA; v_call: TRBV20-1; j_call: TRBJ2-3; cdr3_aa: CSAAPGRGTDTQYF; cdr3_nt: TGCAGTGCTGCCCCGGGACGGGGCACAGATACGCAGTATTTT
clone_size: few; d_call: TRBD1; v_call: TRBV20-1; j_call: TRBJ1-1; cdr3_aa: CSARVPWDRPNTEAFF; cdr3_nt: TGCAGTGCTAGAGTCCCTTGGGACAGACCGAACACTGAAGCTTTCTTT
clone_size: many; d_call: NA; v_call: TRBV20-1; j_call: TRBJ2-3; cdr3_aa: CSASYGGGPTDTQYF; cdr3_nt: TGCAGTGCTAGTTATGGTGGGGGCCCCACAGATACGCAGTATTTT
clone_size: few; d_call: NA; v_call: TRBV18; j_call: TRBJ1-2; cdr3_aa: CASSPGQEPYGYTF; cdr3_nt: TGTGCCAGCTCACCAGGGCAGGAACCCTATGGCTACACCTTC
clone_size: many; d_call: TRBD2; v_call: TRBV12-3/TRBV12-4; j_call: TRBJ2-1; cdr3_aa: CASSLGTSGSGYNEQFF; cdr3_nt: TGTGCCAGCAGTTTAGGGACTAGCGGGAGTGGGTACAATGAGCAGTTCTTC
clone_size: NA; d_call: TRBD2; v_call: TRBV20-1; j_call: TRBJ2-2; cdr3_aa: CSASSGLADGELFF; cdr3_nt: TGCAGTGCTAGTAGCGGACTAGCAGACGGGGAGCTGTTTTTT
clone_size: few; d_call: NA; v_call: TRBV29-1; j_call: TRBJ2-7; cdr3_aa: CSVPGPRSEQYF; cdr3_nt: TGCAGCGTCCCCGGGCCCCGGTCCGAGCAGTACTTC
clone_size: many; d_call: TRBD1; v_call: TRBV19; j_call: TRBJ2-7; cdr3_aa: CASSPRDSPSYEQYF; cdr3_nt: TGTGCCAGTAGTCCTCGGGACAGCCCTTCCTACGAGCAGTACTTC
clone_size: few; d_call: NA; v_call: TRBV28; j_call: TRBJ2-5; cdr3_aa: CASSQGGGAETQYF; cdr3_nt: TGTGCCAGCAGCCAGGGGGGGGGCGCGGAGACCCAGTACTTC
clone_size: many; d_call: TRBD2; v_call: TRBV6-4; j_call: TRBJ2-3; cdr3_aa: CASSDSLAGGPRIFGTDTQYF; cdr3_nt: TGTGCCAGCAGTGACTCTTTAGCGGGAGGGCCTCGGATTTTTGGCACAGATACGCAGTATTTT
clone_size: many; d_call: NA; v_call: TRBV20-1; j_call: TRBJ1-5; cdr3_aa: CSARKGTQPQHF; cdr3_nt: TGCAGTGCTAGGAAGGGCACTCAGCCCCAGCATTTT
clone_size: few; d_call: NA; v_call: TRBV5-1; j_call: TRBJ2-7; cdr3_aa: CASSLTGDRYYEQYF; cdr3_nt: TGCGCCAGCAGCTTGACCGGGGACCGCTACTACGAGCAGTACTTC